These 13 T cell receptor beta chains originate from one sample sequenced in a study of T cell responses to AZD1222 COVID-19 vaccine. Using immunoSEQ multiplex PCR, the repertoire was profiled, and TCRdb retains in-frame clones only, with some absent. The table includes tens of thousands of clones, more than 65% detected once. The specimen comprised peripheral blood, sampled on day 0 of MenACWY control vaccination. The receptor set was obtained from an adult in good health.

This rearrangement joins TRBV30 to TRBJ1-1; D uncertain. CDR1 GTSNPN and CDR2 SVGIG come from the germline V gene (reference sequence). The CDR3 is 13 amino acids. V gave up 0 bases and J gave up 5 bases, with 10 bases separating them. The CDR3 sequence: CAWSVLPGTEAFF. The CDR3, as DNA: TGTGCCTGGAGTGTACTACCTGGAACTGAAGCTTTCTTT.

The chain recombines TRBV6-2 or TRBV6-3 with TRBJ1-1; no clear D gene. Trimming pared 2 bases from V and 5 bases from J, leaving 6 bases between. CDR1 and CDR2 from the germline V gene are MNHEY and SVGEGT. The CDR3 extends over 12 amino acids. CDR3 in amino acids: CASSYPWTEAFF. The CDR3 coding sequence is TGTGCCAGCAGTTACCCGTGGACTGAAGCTTTCTTT.

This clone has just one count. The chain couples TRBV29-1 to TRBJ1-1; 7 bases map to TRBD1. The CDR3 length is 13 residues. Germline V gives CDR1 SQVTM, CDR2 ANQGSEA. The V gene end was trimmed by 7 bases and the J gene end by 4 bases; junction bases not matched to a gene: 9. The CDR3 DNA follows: TGCAGCGGGCAACAGGGGAGGAGCACTGAAGCTTTCTTT. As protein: CSGQQGRSTEAFF.

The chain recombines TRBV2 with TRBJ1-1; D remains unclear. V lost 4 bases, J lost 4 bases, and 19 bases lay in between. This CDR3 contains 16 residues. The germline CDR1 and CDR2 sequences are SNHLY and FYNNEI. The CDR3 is CASSVQNPDRGTEAFF. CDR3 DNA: TGTGCCAGCAGTGTACAGAACCCGGATCGAGGCACTGAAGCTTTCTTT.

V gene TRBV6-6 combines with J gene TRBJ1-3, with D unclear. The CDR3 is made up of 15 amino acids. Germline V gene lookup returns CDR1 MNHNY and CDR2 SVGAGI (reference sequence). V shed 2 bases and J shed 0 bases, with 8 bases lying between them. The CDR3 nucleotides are TGTGCCAGCAGTTACGCAGCCCACTCTGGAAACACCATATATTTT. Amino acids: CASSYAAHSGNTIYF.

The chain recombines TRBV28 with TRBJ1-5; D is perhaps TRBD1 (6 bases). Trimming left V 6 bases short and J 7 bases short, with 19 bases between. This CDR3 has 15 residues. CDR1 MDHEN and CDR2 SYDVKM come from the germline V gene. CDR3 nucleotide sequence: TGTGCCAGCAGCACCCAGGGGACGCCCGGACAGCCCCAGCATTTT. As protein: CASSTQGTPGQPQHF. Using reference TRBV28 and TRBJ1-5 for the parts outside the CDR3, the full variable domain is DVKVTQSSRYLVKRTGEKVFLECVQDMDHENMFWYRQDPGLGLRLIYFSYDVKMKEKGDIPEGYSVSREKKERFSLILESASTNQTSMYLCASSTQGTPGQPQHFGDGTRLSIL.

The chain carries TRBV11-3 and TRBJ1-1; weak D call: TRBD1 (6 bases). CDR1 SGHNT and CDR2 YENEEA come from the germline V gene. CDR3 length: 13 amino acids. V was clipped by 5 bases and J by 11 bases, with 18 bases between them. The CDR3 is CASSLNQGNRAFF. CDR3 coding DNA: TGTGCCAGCAGCCTCAACCAGGGGAATCGGGCTTTCTTT.

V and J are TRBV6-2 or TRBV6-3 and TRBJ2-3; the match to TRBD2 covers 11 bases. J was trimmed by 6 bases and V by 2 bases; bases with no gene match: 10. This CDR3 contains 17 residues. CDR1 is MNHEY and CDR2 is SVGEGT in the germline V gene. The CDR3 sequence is CASSYGGSGGVADTQYF. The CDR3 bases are TGTGCCAGCAGTTACGGCGGTAGCGGGGGGGTCGCGGATACGCAGTATTTT.

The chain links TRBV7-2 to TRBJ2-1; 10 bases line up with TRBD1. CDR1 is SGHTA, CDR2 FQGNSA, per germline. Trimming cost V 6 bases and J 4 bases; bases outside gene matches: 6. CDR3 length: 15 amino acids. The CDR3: CASSRGTGAYNEQFF. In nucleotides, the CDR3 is TGTGCCAGCAGTCGGGGGACAGGGGCTTACAATGAGCAGTTCTTC.

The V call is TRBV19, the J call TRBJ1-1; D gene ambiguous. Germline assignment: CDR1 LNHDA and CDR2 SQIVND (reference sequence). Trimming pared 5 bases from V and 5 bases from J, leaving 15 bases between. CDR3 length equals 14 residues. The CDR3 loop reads CASSLGPLGTEAFF. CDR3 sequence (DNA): TGTGCCAGTAGTCTCGGGCCTCTTGGGACTGAAGCTTTCTTT.

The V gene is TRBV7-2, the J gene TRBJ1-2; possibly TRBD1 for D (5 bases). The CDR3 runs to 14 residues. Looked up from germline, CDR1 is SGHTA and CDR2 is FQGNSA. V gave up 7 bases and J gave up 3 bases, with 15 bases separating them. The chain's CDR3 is CASTLWGVDYGYTF. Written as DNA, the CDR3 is TGTGCCAGCACCCTGTGGGGGGTGGACTATGGCTACACCTTC.

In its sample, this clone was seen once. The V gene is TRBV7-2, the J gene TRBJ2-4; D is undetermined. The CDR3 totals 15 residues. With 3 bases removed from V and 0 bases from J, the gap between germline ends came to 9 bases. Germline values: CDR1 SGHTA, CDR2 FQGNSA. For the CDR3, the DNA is TGTGCCAGCAGCTTTGGGTTACAAGCCAAAAACATTCAGTACTTC. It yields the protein CASSFGLQAKNIQYF.

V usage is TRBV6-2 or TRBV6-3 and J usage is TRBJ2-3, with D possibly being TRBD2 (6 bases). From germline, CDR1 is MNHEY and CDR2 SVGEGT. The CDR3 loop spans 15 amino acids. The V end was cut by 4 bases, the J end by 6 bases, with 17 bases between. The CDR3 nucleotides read TGTGCCAGCAGTTGGGACTCGGATTTGTGGGATACGCAGTATTTT. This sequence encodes CASSWDSDLWDTQYF.